This T cell receptor beta chain was found in a study of blood T cell repertoires in COVID-19. Study summary: Whether acute or convalescent, the COVID-19 samples came from the United States, Italy and Spain. Sources were T cells, B-cell-depleted T cells, or PBMCs; the material itself was cDNA or gDNA.

Original data processing: Scientists estimated how many nucleated cells there were by amplifying reference gene primers. Data came from immunoSEQ multiplex PCR; TCRdb stores just in-frame clones and leaves some out. For V, J and clone size, that table is used; D and trimming come from the DNA. The sample includes 100,000 or so clones, roughly 82% of them seen just once. With 7 bases removed from V and 4 bases from J, the gap between germline ends came to 10 bases. The CDR3 extends over 12 amino acids. Germline-derived CDR1 and CDR2 are MNHEY and SVGAGI. The chain links TRBV6-5 to TRBJ2-5, with D maybe TRBD1 (5 bases). The sequencing sample was made of peripheral blood. This sequence originates from an older man with active or convalescent COVID-19. The CDR3 sequence: CASTGQGETQYF. The CDR3 nucleotides read TGTGCCAGCACAGGGCAGGGAGAGACCCAGTACTTC.